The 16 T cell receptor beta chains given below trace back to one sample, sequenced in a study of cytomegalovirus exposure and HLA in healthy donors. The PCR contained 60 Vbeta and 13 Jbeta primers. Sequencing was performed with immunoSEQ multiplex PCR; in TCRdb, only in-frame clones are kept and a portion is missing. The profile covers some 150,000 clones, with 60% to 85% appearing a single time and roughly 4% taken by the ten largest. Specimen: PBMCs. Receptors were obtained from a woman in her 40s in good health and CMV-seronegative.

The CDR3 sequence is CASSLHQGASNQPQHF. The CDR3 region has the DNA TGTGCCAGCAGCTTGCACCAGGGGGCGAGCAATCAGCCCCAGCATTTT. The chain recombines TRBV5-6 with TRBJ1-5, with 8 nucleotides matching TRBD1. This CDR3 has 16 amino acids. After removal of 1 base from V and 1 base from J, the junction contained 4 bases not matched to a gene. Germline V gene data show CDR1 as SGHDT and CDR2 as YYEEEE.

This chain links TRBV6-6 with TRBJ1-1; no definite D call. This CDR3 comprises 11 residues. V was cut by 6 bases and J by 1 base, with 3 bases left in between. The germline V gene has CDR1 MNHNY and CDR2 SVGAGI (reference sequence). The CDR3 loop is CASSRNTEAFF. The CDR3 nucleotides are TGTGCCAGCAGCCGGAACACTGAAGCTTTCTTT.

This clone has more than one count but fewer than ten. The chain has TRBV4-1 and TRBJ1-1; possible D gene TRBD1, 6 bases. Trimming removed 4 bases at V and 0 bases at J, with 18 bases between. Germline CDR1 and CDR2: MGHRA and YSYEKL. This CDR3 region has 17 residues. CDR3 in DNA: TGCGCCAGCAGCCTACAGGGTATTGCCCCGCTGAACACTGAAGCTTTCTTT. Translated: CASSLQGIAPLNTEAFF.

The CDR3 DNA follows: TGCAGCGTTGCGGCTAGCGTGGGAGAGACCCAGTACTTC. It translates to CSVAASVGETQYF. The V gene is TRBV29-1, the J gene TRBJ2-5; the D gene is possibly TRBD2 (6 bases). This CDR3 region has 13 residues. Trimming pared 4 bases from V and 4 bases from J, leaving 13 bases between. CDR1 is SQVTM and CDR2 is ANQGSEA in the germline V gene.

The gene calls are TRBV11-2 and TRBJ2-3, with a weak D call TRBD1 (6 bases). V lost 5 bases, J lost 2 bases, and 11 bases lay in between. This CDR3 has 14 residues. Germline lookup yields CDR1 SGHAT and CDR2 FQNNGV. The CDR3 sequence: CASSPGHTTDTQYF. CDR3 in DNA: TGTGCCAGCAGCCCGGGACATACCACAGATACGCAGTATTTT.

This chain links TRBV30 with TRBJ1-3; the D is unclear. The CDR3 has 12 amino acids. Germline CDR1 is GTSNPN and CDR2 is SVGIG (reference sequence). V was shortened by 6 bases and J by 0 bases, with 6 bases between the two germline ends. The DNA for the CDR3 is TGTGCCTGTTCGGGCTCTGGAAACACCATATATTTT. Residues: CACSGSGNTIYF.

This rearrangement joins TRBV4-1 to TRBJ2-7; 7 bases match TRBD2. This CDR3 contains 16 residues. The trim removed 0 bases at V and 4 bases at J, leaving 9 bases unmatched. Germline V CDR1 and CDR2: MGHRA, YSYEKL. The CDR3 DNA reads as TGCGCCAGCAGCCAAGATATAGAGGCGGGAGTGTACGAGCAGTACTTC. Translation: CASSQDIEAGVYEQYF.

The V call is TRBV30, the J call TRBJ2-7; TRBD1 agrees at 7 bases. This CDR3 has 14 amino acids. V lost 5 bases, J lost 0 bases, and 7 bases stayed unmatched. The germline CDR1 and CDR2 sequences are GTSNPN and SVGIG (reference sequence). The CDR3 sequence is CAWSPGQTSYEQYF. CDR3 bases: TGTGCCTGGTCTCCGGGACAGACCTCCTACGAGCAGTACTTC.

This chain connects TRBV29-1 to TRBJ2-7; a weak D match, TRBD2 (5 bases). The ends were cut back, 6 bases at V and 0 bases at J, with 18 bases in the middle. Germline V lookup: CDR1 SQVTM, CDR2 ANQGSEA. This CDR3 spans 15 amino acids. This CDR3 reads CSVSFRRASSYEQYF. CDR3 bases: TGCAGCGTGTCCTTCCGGCGGGCGAGCTCCTACGAGCAGTACTTC.

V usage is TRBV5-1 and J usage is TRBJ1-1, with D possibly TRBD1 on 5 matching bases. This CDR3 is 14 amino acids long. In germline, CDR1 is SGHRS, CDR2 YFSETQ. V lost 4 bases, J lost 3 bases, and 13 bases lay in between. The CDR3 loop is CASSEEQEYTEAFF. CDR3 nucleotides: TGCGCCAGCAGCGAGGAACAGGAATACACTGAAGCTTTCTTT.

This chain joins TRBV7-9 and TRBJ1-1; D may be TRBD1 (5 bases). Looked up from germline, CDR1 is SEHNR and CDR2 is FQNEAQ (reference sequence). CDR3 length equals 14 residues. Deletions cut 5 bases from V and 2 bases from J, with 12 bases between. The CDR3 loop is CASSLGQYNTEAFF. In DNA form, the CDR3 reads TGTGCCAGCAGCCTTGGACAATATAACACTGAAGCTTTCTTT. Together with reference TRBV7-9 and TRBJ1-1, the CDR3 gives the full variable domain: DTGVSQNPRHKITKRGQNVTFRCDPISEHNRLYWYRQTLGQGPEFLTYFQNEAQLEKSRLLSDRFSAERPKGSFSTLEIQRTEQGDSAMYLCASSLGQYNTEAFFGQGTRLTVV.

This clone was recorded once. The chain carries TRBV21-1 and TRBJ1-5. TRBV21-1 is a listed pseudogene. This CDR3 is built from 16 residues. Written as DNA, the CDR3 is TGTGCCAGCAGCACTCCAAGATGGGGAGAGGATCAGCCCCAGCATTTT. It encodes CASSTPRWGEDQPQHF.

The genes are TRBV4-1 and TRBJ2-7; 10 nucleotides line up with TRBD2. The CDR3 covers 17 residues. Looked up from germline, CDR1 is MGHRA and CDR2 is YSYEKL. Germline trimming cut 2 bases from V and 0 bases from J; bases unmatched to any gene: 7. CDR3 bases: TGCGCCAGCAGCCAAACCCGAGGGACTAGCGACTCCTACGAGCAGTACTTC. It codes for CASSQTRGTSDSYEQYF.

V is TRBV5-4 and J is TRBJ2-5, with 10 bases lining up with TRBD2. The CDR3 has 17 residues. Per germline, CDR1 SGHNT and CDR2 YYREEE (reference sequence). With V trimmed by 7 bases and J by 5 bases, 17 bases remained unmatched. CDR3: CASSSPGSGRAGETQYF. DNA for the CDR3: TGTGCCAGCTCCTCCCCTGGCAGCGGGAGGGCAGGGGAGACCCAGTACTTC.

The CDR3 nucleotides are TGTGCCAGCAGCCTCCGGGACAGGGGAAACTATGGCTACACCTTC. Its protein product is CASSLRDRGNYGYTF. This rearrangement joins TRBV5-4 to TRBJ1-2, with TRBD1 identical over 10 bases. Germline values: CDR1 SGHNT, CDR2 YYREEE (reference sequence). CDR3 length equals 15 residues. With 4 bases clipped from V and 2 bases from J, the junction kept 5 bases outside the gene matches.

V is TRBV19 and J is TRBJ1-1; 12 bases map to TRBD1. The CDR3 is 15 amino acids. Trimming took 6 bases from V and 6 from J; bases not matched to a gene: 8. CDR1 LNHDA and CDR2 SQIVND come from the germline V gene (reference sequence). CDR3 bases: TGTGCCAGTAGAGTAACCGGGACAGGGGGCCCTGAAGCTTTCTTT. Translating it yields CASRVTGTGGPEAFF. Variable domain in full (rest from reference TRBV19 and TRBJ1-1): DGGITQSPKYLFRKEGQNVTLSCEQNLNHDAMYWYRQDPGQGLRLIYYSQIVNDFQKGDIAEGYSVSREKKESFPLTVTSAQKNPTAFYLCASRVTGTGGPEAFFGQGTRLTVV.